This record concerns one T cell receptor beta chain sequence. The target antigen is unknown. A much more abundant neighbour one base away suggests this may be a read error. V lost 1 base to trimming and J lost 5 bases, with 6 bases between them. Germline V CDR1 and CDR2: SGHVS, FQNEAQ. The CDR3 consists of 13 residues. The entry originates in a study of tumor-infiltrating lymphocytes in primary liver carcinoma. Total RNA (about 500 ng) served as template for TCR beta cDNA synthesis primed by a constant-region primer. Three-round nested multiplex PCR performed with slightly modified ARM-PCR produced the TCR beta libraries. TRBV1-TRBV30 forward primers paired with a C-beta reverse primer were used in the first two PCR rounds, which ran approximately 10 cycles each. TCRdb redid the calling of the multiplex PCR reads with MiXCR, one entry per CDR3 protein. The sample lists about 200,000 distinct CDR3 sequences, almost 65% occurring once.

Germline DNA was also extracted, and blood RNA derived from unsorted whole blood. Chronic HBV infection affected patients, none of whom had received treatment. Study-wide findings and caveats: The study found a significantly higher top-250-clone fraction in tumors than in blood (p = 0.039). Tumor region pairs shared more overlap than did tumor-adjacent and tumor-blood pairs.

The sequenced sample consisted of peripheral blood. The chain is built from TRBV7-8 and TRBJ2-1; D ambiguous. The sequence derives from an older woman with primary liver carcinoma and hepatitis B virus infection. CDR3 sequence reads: CASSLVSHNEQFF. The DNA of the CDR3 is TGTGCCAGCAGCTTAGTATCCCACAATGAGCAGTTCTTC.